The T cell receptor (beta chain) under discussion was sequenced for a study of post-analysis software for immune sequencing data. Study conclusions and caveats: Relative to controls, patients with multiple sclerosis showed significantly lower normalized Chao1 diversity. Four or five TRBV segments were significantly more frequent in patients than in controls. TRBV5-6, TRBV5-1 and TRBV20-1 were among these segments.

Concerning this clonotype itself: Its antigen remains unidentified.

Per the germline V gene, CDR1 is MNHEY and CDR2 is SMNVEV (reference sequence). The CDR3 loop spans 13 amino acids. V was pared by 0 bases and J by 6 bases, with 8 bases between. Each TCR beta cDNA library carried unique molecular identifiers. Starting from around 1 to 10 million T cells, the study yielded a few hundred thousand cDNA molecules. TCRdb reprocessed the PCR reads via MiXCR and lists one record per CDR3 protein. The sample contains around 500,000 distinct CDR3 sequences, approximately 34% of which appear only once. Sample: blood. V and J are TRBV27 and TRBJ1-1; D ambiguous. This sequence was found in a girl aged 2 to 17 with multiple sclerosis. Here the CDR3 reads CASSLSSRAEAFF. The CDR3 DNA follows: TGTGCCAGCAGTTTATCATCCCGCGCTGAAGCTTTCTTT.